This T cell receptor beta chain originates from a study of CD8+ T cells in alopecia areata. Points from the study as a whole: Sequences from scalp samples also cover resident alphabeta T cells of normal skin. Uncertainty about whether baseline CD8+ expansion is linked to response remains, with one nonresponder.

Comments on this clone: Antigen: not known.

Specified treatment: oral pan-JAK inhibitor, 5-10 mg twice daily. Trimming took 2 bases from V and 5 from J, leaving 22 bases between them. This CDR3 region has 17 residues. Germline loops: CDR1 SGHTA, CDR2 FQGNSA. Sequencing used cDNA as its template, made by extracting RNA and reverse transcribing it. Some clones are missing from TCRdb's copy, which holds only in-frame ones; the method was immunoSEQ multiplex PCR. The sample includes about 180,000 clones, about 48% of them seen just once. This chain connects TRBV7-2 to TRBJ2-7; a weak D match, TRBD2 (6 bases). This clonotype was obtained from a human donor with alopecia areata. The source was CD8+ T cells sorted from blood, collected at week 24, from a patient treated with tofacitinib. This chain's CDR3 is CASSLLSAGNPHDEQYF. The CDR3 coding sequence is TGTGCCAGCAGCTTATTGTCGGCGGGGAACCCGCACGACGAGCAGTACTTC.